Listed below are T cell receptor beta chains from one sample, sequenced in a study of cytomegalovirus exposure and HLA in healthy donors. Sequencing used immunoSEQ multiplex PCR; TCRdb keeps in-frame clones, though not all of them. The data contain some 110,000 clones, 65% to 80% of them seen just once; the ten biggest clones take up over 4%. The material sequenced was PBMCs. Receptors originate from a man aged 25-45 years in good health and CMV-seropositive. Each CDR3 is given without its conserved first and last residue. Each record gives: CDR3 protein, V gene, J gene.

CDR3: ASSHLGQQGAGNSPLH
V: TRBV4-3
J: TRBJ1-6

CDR3: ASSPSLTGHPYEQY
V: TRBV5-6
J: TRBJ2-7

CDR3: ASSPAGQGAYGYP
V: TRBV28
J: TRBJ1-2

CDR3: ASSESGQGAVQPQH
V: TRBV2
J: TRBJ1-5

CDR3: ASSADSTSGNTIY
V: TRBV6-1
J: TRBJ1-3

CDR3: ASSVVGGADIQY
V: TRBV9
J: TRBJ2-4

CDR3: ASRGGDLAKNIQY
V: TRBV28
J: TRBJ2-4

CDR3: ASSYSMVGGLYEQY
V: TRBV6-5
J: TRBJ2-7

CDR3: ASSLGEPSGANVLT
V: TRBV5-4
J: TRBJ2-6

CDR3: ASSLTSGREQY
V: TRBV28
J: TRBJ2-7

CDR3: ASSPRDRGRNNEQF
V: TRBV10-2
J: TRBJ2-1

CDR3: ASSLDRAGEKTQY
V: TRBV5-1
J: TRBJ2-5

CDR3: ASSATGAGITEAF
V: TRBV7-9
J: TRBJ1-1

CDR3: AWSPGAGPETQY
V: TRBV30
J: TRBJ2-5

CDR3: AWSYRIPEAF
V: TRBV30
J: TRBJ1-1

CDR3: ASSQVPRSSGETQY
V: TRBV4-1
J: TRBJ2-5

CDR3: ASSIFPYEQY
V: TRBV4-1
J: TRBJ2-7

CDR3: ASSHKQGRLAGYNEQF
V: TRBV4-1
J: TRBJ2-1

CDR3: ASSPLRDSSSGNTIY
V: TRBV18
J: TRBJ1-3

CDR3: ASSMASGVQETQY
V: TRBV19
J: TRBJ2-5

CDR3: AVTGRGRNSPLH
V: TRBV6-1
J: TRBJ1-6

CDR3: ASSLGVALETQY
V: TRBV5-1
J: TRBJ2-5

CDR3: ASSFIGGQETQY
V: TRBV7-8
J: TRBJ2-5

CDR3: ATLRTDLNTEAF
V: TRBV2
J: TRBJ1-1

CDR3: SVETSGYNEQF
V: TRBV29-1
J: TRBJ2-1

CDR3: ASSPRDPGSPLH
V: TRBV19
J: TRBJ1-6

CDR3: ASSILRGNNEQF
V: TRBV19
J: TRBJ2-1

CDR3: ASSEGRQAGVLF
V: TRBV6-1
J: TRBJ1-4

CDR3: ASSLVLGAQNIQY
V: TRBV5-4
J: TRBJ2-4

CDR3: ASSRDLAGRYEQY
V: TRBV4-2
J: TRBJ2-7

CDR3: ASSTSPGSRLF
V: TRBV9
J: TRBJ1-4

CDR3: ASSFRDRDQPQH
V: TRBV5-5
J: TRBJ1-5

CDR3: SVDGGAF
V: TRBV29-1
J: TRBJ1-1

CDR3: ASSVTGGDDTQY
V: TRBV9
J: TRBJ2-3

CDR3: AWSVGAGAYGLNTIY
V: TRBV30
J: TRBJ1-3

CDR3: ASSLGGGNQPQH
V: TRBV7-8
J: TRBJ1-5

CDR3: ASSPENYGYT
V: TRBV2
J: TRBJ1-2

CDR3: ASGLRDRGHGYT
V: TRBV6-1
J: TRBJ1-2

CDR3: ASSQGLAGGRFTDTQY
V: TRBV7-2
J: TRBJ2-3

CDR3: ASISETGSYNSPLH
V: TRBV2
J: TRBJ1-6

CDR3: AISESTSGEFETQY
V: TRBV10-3
J: TRBJ2-5

CDR3: ASRRGTNTEAF
V: TRBV6-1
J: TRBJ1-1

CDR3: ASSLYGQGYEQY
V: TRBV11-2
J: TRBJ2-7

CDR3: ASSLRENYGYT
V: TRBV5-1
J: TRBJ1-2

CDR3: ASSLQRDTGELF
V: TRBV4-2
J: TRBJ2-2

CDR3: ASSQGTGSTGANVLT
V: TRBV4-2
J: TRBJ2-6

CDR3: ASSSLSSYNEQF
V: TRBV4-3
J: TRBJ2-1

CDR3: ASSDVDQPQH
V: TRBV2
J: TRBJ1-5

CDR3: ASSPLQRGGSNEQF
V: TRBV18
J: TRBJ2-1

CDR3: ASSPDSGGTQY
V: TRBV5-1
J: TRBJ2-5

CDR3: ASSSNRVSPLH
V: TRBV27
J: TRBJ1-6

CDR3: ASSFFGGYGYT
V: TRBV28
J: TRBJ1-2

CDR3: ATWPGLARTDTQY
V: TRBV6-5
J: TRBJ2-3

CDR3: AWTRGYEQY
V: TRBV30
J: TRBJ2-7

CDR3: ASSFESHYEQY
V: TRBV11-2
J: TRBJ2-7

CDR3: ASSPGLLGGDEKLF
V: TRBV5-1
J: TRBJ1-4

CDR3: ASSLRPRGVTNEKLF
V: TRBV5-5
J: TRBJ1-4

CDR3: ASSLYKGFETGELF
V: TRBV5-1
J: TRBJ2-2

CDR3: ASNRRDRGHEQY
V: TRBV2
J: TRBJ2-7

CDR3: ASSQESRLSYNSPLH
V: TRBV4-1
J: TRBJ1-6